This TCR beta chain was retrieved from a study of control samples from healthy donors and cancer patients. Repertoires were generated with immunoSEQ multiplex PCR, while TCRdb's copy carries only in-frame clones and drops some. The sample records roughly 79,000 clones, about four fifths being singletons. The receptor was derived from a man aged 45 to 65 in good health. Sequences were obtained from blood.

The CDR3 sequence: CAWRIQGYGYTF. In DNA, the CDR3 is TGTGCCTGGAGGATACAGGGCTATGGCTACACCTTC. The chain links TRBV30 to TRBJ1-2; D might be TRBD1 (6 bases). The germline gives CDR1 GTSNPN, CDR2 SVGIG (reference sequence). The CDR3 contains 12 residues. Trimming pared 3 bases from V and 4 bases from J, leaving 9 bases between.